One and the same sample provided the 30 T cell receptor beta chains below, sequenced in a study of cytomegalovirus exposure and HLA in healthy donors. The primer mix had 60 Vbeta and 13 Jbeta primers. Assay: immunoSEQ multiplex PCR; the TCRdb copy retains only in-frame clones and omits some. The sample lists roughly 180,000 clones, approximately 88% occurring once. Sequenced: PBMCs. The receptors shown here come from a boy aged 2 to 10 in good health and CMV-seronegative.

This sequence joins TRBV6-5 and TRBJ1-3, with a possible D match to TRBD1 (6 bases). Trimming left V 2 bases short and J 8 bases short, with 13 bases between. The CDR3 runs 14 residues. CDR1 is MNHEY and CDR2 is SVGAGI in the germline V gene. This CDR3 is CASSYEGQRDTIYF. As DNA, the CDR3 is TGTGCCAGCAGTTACGAGGGACAAAGGGACACCATATATTTT.

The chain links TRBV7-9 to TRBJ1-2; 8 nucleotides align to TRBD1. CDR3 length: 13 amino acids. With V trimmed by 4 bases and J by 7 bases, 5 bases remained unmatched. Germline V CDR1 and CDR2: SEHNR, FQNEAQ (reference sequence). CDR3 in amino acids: CASSSSGGSGYTF. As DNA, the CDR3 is TGTGCCAGCAGCTCCTCAGGGGGCTCTGGCTACACCTTC.

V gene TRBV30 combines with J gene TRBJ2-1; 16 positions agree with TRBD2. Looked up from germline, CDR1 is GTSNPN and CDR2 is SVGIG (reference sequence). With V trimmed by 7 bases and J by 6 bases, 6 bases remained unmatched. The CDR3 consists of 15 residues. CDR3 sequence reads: CASTGTSGRVNEQFF. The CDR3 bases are TGTGCCTCTACTGGGACTAGCGGGAGGGTCAATGAGCAGTTCTTC.

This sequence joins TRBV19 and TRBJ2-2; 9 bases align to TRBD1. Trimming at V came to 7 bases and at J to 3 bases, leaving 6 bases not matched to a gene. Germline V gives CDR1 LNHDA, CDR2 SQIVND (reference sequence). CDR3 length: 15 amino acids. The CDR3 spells CASNKGQGYTGELFF. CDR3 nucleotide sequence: TGTGCCAGTAACAAAGGACAGGGGTACACCGGGGAGCTGTTTTTT.

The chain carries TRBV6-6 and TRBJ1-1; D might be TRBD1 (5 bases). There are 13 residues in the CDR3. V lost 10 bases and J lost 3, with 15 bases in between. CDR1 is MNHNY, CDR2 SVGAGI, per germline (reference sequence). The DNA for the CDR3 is TGTGCCACCCGTTGGGGGGAGTACACTGAAGCTTTCTTT. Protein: CATRWGEYTEAFF.

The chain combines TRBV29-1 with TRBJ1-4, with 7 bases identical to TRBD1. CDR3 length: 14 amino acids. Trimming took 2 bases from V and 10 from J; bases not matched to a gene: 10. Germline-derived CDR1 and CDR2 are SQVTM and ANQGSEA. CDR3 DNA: TGCAGCGTTGAAACTCGGCCCCCAGGGGGAAAACTGTTTTTT. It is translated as CSVETRPPGGKLFF.

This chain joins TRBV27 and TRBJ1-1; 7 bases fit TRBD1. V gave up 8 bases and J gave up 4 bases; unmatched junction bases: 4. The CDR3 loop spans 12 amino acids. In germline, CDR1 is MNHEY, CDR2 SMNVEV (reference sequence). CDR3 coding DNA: TGTGCCAGCGGGGGACAGTCCACTGAAGCTTTCTTT. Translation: CASGGQSTEAFF.

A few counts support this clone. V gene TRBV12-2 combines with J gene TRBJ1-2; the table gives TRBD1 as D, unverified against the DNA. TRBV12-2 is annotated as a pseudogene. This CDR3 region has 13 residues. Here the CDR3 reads CASRDRGSFGYTF. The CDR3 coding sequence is TGTGCAAGTCGCGACAGGGGATCGTTTGGCTACACCTTC.

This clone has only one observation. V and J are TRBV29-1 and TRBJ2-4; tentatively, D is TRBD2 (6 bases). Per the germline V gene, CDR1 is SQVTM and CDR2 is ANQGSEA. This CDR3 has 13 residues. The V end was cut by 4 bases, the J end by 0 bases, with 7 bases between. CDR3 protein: CSVGGLAKNIQYF. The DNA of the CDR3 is TGCAGCGTTGGGGGACTAGCCAAAAACATTCAGTACTTC.

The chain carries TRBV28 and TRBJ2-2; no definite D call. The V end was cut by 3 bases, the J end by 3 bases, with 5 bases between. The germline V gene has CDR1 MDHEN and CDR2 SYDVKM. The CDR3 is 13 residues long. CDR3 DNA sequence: TGTGCCAGCAGTTTCCCCTACACCGGGGAGCTGTTTTTT. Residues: CASSFPYTGELFF.

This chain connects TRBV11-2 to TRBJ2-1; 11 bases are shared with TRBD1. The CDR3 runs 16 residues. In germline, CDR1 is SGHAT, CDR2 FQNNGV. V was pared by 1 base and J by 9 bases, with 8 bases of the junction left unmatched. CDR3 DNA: TGTGCCAGCAGCTTAGGCGGGACAGGGGGTGGAGGTGAGCAGTTCTTC. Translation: CASSLGGTGGGGEQFF.

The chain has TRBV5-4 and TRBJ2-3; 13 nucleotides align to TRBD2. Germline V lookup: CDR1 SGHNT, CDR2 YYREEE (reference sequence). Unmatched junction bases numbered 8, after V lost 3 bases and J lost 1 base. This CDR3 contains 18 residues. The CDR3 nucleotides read TGTGCCAGCAGCTCTGGACTAGCGGGAGCGGGCGGCACAGATACGCAGTATTTT. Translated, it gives CASSSGLAGAGGTDTQYF.

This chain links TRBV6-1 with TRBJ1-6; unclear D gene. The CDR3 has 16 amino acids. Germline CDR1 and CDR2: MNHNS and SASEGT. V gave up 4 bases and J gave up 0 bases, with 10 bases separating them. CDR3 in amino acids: CASSGWGDSYNSPLHF. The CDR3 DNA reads TGTGCCAGCAGTGGGTGGGGAGACTCCTATAATTCACCCCTCCACTTT.

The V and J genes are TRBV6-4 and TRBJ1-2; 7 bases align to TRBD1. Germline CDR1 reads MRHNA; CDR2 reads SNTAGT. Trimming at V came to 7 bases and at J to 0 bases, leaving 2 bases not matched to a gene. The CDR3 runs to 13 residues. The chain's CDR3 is CASNDRANYGYTF. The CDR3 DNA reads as TGTGCCAGCAACGACAGGGCTAACTATGGCTACACCTTC.

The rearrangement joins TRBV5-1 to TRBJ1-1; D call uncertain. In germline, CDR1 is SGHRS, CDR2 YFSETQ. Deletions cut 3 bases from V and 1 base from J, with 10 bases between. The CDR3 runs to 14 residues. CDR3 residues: CASSSPDKNTEAFF. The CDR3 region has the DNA TGCGCCAGCAGCTCGCCCGACAAGAACACTGAAGCTTTCTTT. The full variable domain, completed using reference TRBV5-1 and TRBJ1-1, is KAGVTQTPRYLIKTRGQQVTLSCSPISGHRSVSWYQQTPGQGLQFLFEYFSETQRNKGNFPGRFSGRQFSNSRSEMNVSTLELGDSALYLCASSSPDKNTEAFFGQGTRLTVV.

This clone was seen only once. The CDR3 here is CASSPKETQYF. The DNA of the CDR3 is TGTGCCAGCTCTCCTAAGGAGACCCAGTACTTC. The J gene is TRBJ2-5, the V gene TRBV18; D unclear. From germline, CDR1 is KGHSH and CDR2 LQKENI. The V end was cut by 6 bases, the J end by 5 bases, with 7 bases between. The CDR3 runs to 11 residues. Looking up the rest from reference TRBV18 and TRBJ2-5 gives the full variable domain: NAGVMQNPRHLVRRRGQEARLRCSPMKGHSHVYWYRQLPEEGLKFMVYLQKENIIDESGMPKERFSAEFPKEGPSILRIQQVVRGDSAAYFCASSPKETQYFGPGTRLLVL.

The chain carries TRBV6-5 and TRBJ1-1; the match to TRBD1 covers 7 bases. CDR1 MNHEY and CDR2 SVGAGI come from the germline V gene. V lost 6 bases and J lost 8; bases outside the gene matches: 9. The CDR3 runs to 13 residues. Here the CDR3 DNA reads TGTGCCAGCAGACCTCCGGGACAGAGAGAAGCTTTCTTT. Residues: CASRPPGQREAFF.

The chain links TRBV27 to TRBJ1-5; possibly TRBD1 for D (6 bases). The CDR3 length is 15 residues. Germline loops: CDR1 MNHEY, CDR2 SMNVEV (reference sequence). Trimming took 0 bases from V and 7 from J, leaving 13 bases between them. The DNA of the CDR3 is TGTGCCAGCAGTTTATCGAGGGGGGGAAACCAGCCCCAGCATTTT. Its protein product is CASSLSRGGNQPQHF.

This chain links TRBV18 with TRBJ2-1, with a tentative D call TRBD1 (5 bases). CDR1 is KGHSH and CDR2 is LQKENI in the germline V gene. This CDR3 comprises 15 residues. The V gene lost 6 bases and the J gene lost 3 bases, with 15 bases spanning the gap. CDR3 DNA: TGTGCCAGCTCCGACAGTGGCGGAATCTACAATGAGCAGTTCTTC. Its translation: CASSDSGGIYNEQFF. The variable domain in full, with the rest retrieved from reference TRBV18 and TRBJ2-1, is NAGVMQNPRHLVRRRGQEARLRCSPMKGHSHVYWYRQLPEEGLKFMVYLQKENIIDESGMPKERFSAEFPKEGPSILRIQQVVRGDSAAYFCASSDSGGIYNEQFFGPGTRLTVL.

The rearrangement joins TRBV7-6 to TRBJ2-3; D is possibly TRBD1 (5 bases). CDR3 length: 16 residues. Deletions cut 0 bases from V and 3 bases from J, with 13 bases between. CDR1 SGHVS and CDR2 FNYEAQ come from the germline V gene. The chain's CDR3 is CASSLAHSRGTDTQYF. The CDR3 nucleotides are TGTGCCAGCAGCTTAGCGCATAGTAGGGGAACAGATACGCAGTATTTT.

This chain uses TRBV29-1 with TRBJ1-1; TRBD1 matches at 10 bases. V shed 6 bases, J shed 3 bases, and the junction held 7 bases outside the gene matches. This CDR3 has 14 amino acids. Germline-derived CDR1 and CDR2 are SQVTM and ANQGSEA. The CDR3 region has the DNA TGCAGCGTCGGGAGGACAGGGGGGGACACTGAAGCTTTCTTT. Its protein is CSVGRTGGDTEAFF.

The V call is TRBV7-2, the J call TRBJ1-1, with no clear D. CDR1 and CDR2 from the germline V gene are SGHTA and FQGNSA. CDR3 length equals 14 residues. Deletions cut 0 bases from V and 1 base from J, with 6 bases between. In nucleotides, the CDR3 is TGTGCCAGCAGCTTAGCTTCAGGGAACACTGAAGCTTTCTTT. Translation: CASSLASGNTEAFF.

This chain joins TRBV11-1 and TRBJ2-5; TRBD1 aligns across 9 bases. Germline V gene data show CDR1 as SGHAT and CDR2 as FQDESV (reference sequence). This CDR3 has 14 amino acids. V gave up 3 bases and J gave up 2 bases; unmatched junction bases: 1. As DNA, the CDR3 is TGTGCCAGCAGCTTCGGACAGGGGCAAGAGACCCAGTACTTC. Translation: CASSFGQGQETQYF.

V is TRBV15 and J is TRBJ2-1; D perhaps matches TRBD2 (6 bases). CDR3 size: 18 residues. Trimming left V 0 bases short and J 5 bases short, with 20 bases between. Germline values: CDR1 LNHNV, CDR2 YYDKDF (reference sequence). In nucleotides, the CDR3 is TGTGCCACCAGCAGAGATCGGAGGGCCTACAGGTCCAACAATGAGCAGTTCTTC. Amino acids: CATSRDRRAYRSNNEQFF.

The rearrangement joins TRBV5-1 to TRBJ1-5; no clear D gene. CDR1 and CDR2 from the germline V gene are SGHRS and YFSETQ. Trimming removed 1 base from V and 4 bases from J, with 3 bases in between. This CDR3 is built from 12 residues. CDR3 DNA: TGCGCCAGCAGCTTGCGTAATCAGCCCCAGCATTTT. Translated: CASSLRNQPQHF.

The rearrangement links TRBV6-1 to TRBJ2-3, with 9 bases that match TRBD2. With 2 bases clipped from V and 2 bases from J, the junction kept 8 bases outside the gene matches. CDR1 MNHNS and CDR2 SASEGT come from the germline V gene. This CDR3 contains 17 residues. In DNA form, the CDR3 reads TGTGCCAGCAGTGAATATCGGCTAGCGGGGCTCACAGATACGCAGTATTTT. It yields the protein CASSEYRLAGLTDTQYF.

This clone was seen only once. For the CDR3, the DNA is TGCGCCAGCGGGACAGGGGGCGGGTTGTCCTACGAGCAGTACTTC. Protein: CASGTGGGLSYEQYF. The chain joins TRBV5-1 to TRBJ2-7; TRBD1 matches 12 bases. V lost 7 bases to trimming and J lost 1 base; unmatched junction nucleotides: 6. Germline assignment: CDR1 SGHRS and CDR2 YFSETQ. This CDR3 comprises 15 residues. The variable domain in full, completed from reference TRBV5-1 and TRBJ2-7, reads KAGVTQTPRYLIKTRGQQVTLSCSPISGHRSVSWYQQTPGQGLQFLFEYFSETQRNKGNFPGRFSGRQFSNSRSEMNVSTLELGDSALYLCASGTGGGLSYEQYFGPGTRLTVT.

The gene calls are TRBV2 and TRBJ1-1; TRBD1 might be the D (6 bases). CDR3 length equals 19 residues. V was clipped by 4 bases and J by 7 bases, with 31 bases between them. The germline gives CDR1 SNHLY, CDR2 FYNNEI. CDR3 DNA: TGTGCCAGCAGTGGCCCAGTAACCCGGACAGCGAATTTAATTATTGAAGCTTTCTTT. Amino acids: CASSGPVTRTANLIIEAFF. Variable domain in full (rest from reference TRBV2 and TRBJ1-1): EPEVTQTPSHQVTQMGQEVILRCVPISNHLYFYWYRQILGQKVEFLVSFYNNEISEKSEIFDDQFSVERPDGSNFTLKIRSTKLEDSAMYFCASSGPVTRTANLIIEAFFGQGTRLTVV.

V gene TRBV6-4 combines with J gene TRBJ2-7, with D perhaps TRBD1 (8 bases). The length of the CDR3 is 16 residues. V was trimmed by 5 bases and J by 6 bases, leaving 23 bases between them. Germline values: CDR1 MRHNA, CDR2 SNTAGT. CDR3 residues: CASSSTLGYRGGEQYV. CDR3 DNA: TGTGCCAGCAGTTCAACCCTTGGATACAGGGGGGGCGAGCAGTACGTC.

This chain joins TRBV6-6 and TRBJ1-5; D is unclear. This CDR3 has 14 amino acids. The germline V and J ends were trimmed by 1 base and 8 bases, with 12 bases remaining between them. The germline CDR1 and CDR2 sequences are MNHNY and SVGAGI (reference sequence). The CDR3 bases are TGTGCCAGCAGTTACTTCGGGGTTTGGGAGCCCCAGCATTTT. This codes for CASSYFGVWEPQHF.